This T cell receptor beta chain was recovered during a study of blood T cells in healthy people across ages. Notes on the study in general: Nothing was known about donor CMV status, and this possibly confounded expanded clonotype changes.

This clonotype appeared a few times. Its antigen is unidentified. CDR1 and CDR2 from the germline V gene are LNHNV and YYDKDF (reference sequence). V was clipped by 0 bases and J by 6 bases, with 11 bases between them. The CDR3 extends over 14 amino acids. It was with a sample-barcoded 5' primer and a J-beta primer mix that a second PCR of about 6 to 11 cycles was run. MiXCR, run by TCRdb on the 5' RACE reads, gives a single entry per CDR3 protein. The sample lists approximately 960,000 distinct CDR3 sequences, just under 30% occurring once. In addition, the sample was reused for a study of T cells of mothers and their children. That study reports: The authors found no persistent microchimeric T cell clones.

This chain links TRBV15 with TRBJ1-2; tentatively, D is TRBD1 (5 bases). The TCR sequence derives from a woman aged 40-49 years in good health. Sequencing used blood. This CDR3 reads CATSRDAGVHGYTF. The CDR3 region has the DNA TGTGCCACCAGCAGAGATGCGGGGGTACATGGCTACACCTTC.